This note documents a single TCR beta chain sequence. The data stem from a study of blood T cell repertoires in COVID-19. As for the study in general: The cDNA or gDNA used as material had been derived from T cells, B-cell-depleted T cells, or PBMCs.

As handled by the study authors: Amplification with reference gene primers provided the estimates of nucleated cell counts. The protocol was immunoSEQ multiplex PCR, while the TCRdb copy is restricted to in-frame clones and leaves out a portion. V and J calls and clone size are those listed in that table; D and trimming were worked out from the DNA. The profile covers 80,000 to 90,000 clones, with roughly 88% appearing a single time and roughly 3% taken by the ten largest. Trimming cost V 7 bases and J 1 base; bases outside gene matches: 6. The CDR3 extends over 14 amino acids. Per germline, CDR1 SGHDN and CDR2 FVKESK.

The sequencing sample was made of peripheral blood. This chain uses TRBV14 with TRBJ1-2, with 7 bases lining up with TRBD1. The TCR sequence derives from a woman of 80 years or more with COVID-19, enrolled during active disease. The CDR3 DNA sequence: TGTGCCAGCACCCGGACAGGAGATAACTATGGCTACACCTTC. Translated: CASTRTGDNYGYTF.